The 27 T cell receptor beta chains below come from one sample, sequenced in a study of T cells in Graves' hyperthyroidism and ophthalmopathy. It was RNA transcripts that yielded the amplified TCR beta CDR3 regions. Using the HTBI primer set, a first-round RT-PCR was run on the TCR CDR3. TCRdb processed the multiplex PCR reads anew with MiXCR; each CDR3 protein has one entry. The sample has approximately 600,000 distinct CDR3 sequences; roughly 15% are singletons. Source material: blood. Receptor source: a woman in her 40s with Graves' ophthalmopathy.

The V and J genes are TRBV7-2 and TRBJ1-2; D is undetermined. V was cut by 1 base and J by 7 bases, with 10 bases left in between. CDR1 is SGHTA, CDR2 FQGNSA, per germline. This CDR3 comprises 13 residues. The CDR3 bases are TGTGCCAGCAGCTTAGACTCGGGAGCTGGCTACACCTTC. Protein product: CASSLDSGAGYTF.

V and J are TRBV28 and TRBJ2-7; unclear D gene. The CDR3 covers 14 residues. Trimming pared 3 bases from V and 1 base from J, leaving 10 bases between. Looked up from germline, CDR1 is MDHEN and CDR2 is SYDVKM. CDR3 protein: CASSFRTFSYEQYF. As DNA, the CDR3 is TGTGCCAGCAGTTTCCGGACCTTTTCCTACGAGCAGTACTTC.

This clonotype came up many times. V gene TRBV10-3 combines with J gene TRBJ2-5; the D call may be TRBD1 or TRBD2 (5 bases each). CDR1 is ENHRY and CDR2 is SYGVKD in the germline V gene. The CDR3 runs 15 residues. The V gene lost 3 bases and the J gene lost 5 bases, with 16 bases spanning the gap. Written as DNA, the CDR3 is TGTGCCATCAGTGAAACACCGGGACGGGCGGAGACCCAGTACTTC. Translating it yields CAISETPGRAETQYF.

This clonotype was detected ten times or more. At one boundary the junction diverges from the germline segment, which might be a read error. The chain couples TRBV12-3 or TRBV12-4 to TRBJ2-5; TRBD1 agrees at 10 bases. The CDR3 is made up of 16 amino acids. Written as DNA, the CDR3 is TGTGCCAGCAGTTTTTGGGACAGGGGCCCCGGAGCGGGAGTTCACTTC. Protein sequence: CASSFWDRGPGAGVHF.

There are many counts of this clonotype. A much larger clonotype is one base distant, so this may be a read error. The chain recombines TRBV6-5 with TRBJ2-7, with D perhaps TRBD1 or TRBD2 (5 bases each). CDR1 is MNHEY and CDR2 is SVGAGI in the germline V gene. This CDR3 has 15 residues. Trimming stripped 0 bases from V and 6 bases from J, with 15 bases between. The CDR3 loop reads CASSYSRGVACEQYF. The DNA of the CDR3 is TGTGCCAGCAGTTACTCGAGGGGTGTTGCCTGCGAGCAGTACTTC.

This clonotype was seen ten or more times. A much bigger clone sits one base away, suggesting this may be a read error. V is TRBV28 and J is TRBJ1-5; TRBD1 matches 10 bases. Germline assignment: CDR1 MDHEN and CDR2 SYDVKM. V shed 1 base and J 4 bases; nucleotides not matched to a gene: 4. CDR3 size: 16 residues. CDR3 in DNA: TGTGCCAGCAGTTTATCGGGACAGGGGTGGAATCAGCCCCAGCATTTT. Translation gives CASSLSGQGWNQPQHF.

This clonotype was counted between two and nine times. The chain links TRBV12-5 to TRBJ2-2, with 14 bases fitting TRBD2. The CDR3 covers 17 residues. V lost 6 bases to trimming and J lost 7 bases; unmatched junction nucleotides: 10. Per the germline V gene, CDR1 is LGHNT and CDR2 is FRNRAP. The CDR3, as DNA: TGTGCTAGTGGAAAGGGGACTAGCGGGAGCAGGAACGGGGAGCTGTTTTTT. The encoded protein is CASGKGTSGSRNGELFF.

In its sample, this clonotype was seen many times. The chain uses TRBV19 and TRBJ2-7, with a tentative D call TRBD2 (7 bases). V was cut by 5 bases and J by 2 bases, with 16 bases left in between. CDR1 LNHDA and CDR2 SQIVND come from the germline V gene (reference sequence). The CDR3 totals 15 residues. As DNA, the CDR3 is TGTGCCAGTAGTTCACAGGGAGGGGGGACCTACGAGCAGTACTTC. It yields the protein CASSSQGGGTYEQYF.

The sample holds many counts of this clonotype. The chain recombines TRBV6-1 with TRBJ1-6; D remains unclear. The V end lost 6 bases, the J end lost 8 bases, and 5 bases lay between the germline ends. This CDR3 has 11 residues. Germline V gene lookup returns CDR1 MNHNS and CDR2 SASEGT. DNA for the CDR3: TGTGCCAGCAGCGATCATTCACCCCTCCACTTT. It codes for CASSDHSPLHF.

This clonotype has at least ten counts. The chain carries TRBV12-3 or TRBV12-4 and TRBJ2-7, with 7 positions matching TRBD1. J gave up 3 bases and V 6 bases, and 5 bases lay outside the gene matches. The CDR3 is 13 amino acids. The CDR3 is CASSKRQGYEQYF. In nucleotides, the CDR3 is TGTGCCAGCAGCAAAAGACAGGGCTACGAGCAGTACTTC.

This chain connects TRBV2 to TRBJ2-2; 7 nucleotides line up with TRBD2. CDR1 and CDR2 from the germline V gene are SNHLY and FYNNEI. The CDR3 consists of 17 residues. Trimming cost V 6 bases and J 0 bases; bases outside gene matches: 10. Written as DNA, the CDR3 is TGTGCCAGCAGCCGCTCTCGGGCGGGGGCGAACACCGGGGAGCTGTTTTTT. The encoded protein is CASSRSRAGANTGELFF.

The V call is TRBV28, the J call TRBJ2-7, with TRBD1 identical over 9 bases. The germline V gene has CDR1 MDHEN and CDR2 SYDVKM. V lost 2 bases, J lost 0 bases, and 20 bases stayed unmatched. The CDR3 loop spans 21 amino acids. The CDR3 here is CASSLRVRVQGAPPNSYEQYF. The CDR3 coding sequence is TGTGCCAGCAGTTTAAGGGTCAGGGTACAGGGGGCGCCCCCAAACTCCTACGAGCAGTACTTC.

The table lists this clonotype with many counts. CDR3 sequence: CASTGTAENTEAFF. The CDR3, as DNA: TGTGCCAGCACCGGGACGGCCGAGAACACTGAAGCTTTCTTT. The chain recombines TRBV12-3 or TRBV12-4 with TRBJ1-1, with D tentatively TRBD1 (5 bases). This CDR3 is built from 14 residues. Trimming took off 7 bases at V and 1 base at J, with 13 bases between the two ends.

This clonotype was seen a few times. V is TRBV19 and J is TRBJ2-7, with a tentative D call TRBD1 (6 bases). V lost 3 bases and J lost 6, with 21 bases in between. This CDR3 contains 16 residues. Germline values: CDR1 LNHDA, CDR2 SQIVND (reference sequence). The DNA of the CDR3 is TGTGCCAGTAGTATCGGTACAGGGTATTCATTCTCCGAGCAGTACTTC. This translates into CASSIGTGYSFSEQYF.

V usage is TRBV27 and J usage is TRBJ2-5; D could derive from TRBD1 or TRBD2 (5 bases each). The ends were cut back, 3 bases at V and 5 bases at J, with 10 bases in the middle. This CDR3 contains 13 residues. CDR1 is MNHEY, CDR2 SMNVEV, per germline (reference sequence). The CDR3 protein is CASSFWGYETQYF. The CDR3 DNA reads TGTGCCAGCAGTTTTTGGGGGTACGAGACCCAGTACTTC.

This clonotype has more than one count but fewer than ten. J is TRBJ1-2 and V is TRBV11-2, with D perhaps TRBD1 (6 bases). This CDR3 is built from 15 residues. Deletions cut 4 bases from V and 4 bases from J, with 16 bases between. Germline V gene lookup returns CDR1 SGHAT and CDR2 FQNNGV. CDR3 in DNA: TGTGCCAGCAGCTCGTCGACAGGCTTGGGCTATGGCTACACCTTC. It specifies CASSSSTGLGYGYTF.

This clonotype was found many times. The chain links TRBV19 to TRBJ1-1; a possible D gene is TRBD1 (6 bases). Germline CDR1 reads LNHDA; CDR2 reads SQIVND (reference sequence). V shed 5 bases and J shed 7 bases, with 20 bases lying between them. The CDR3 sequence is 15 residues long. Here the CDR3 reads CASSYQGQGSREAFF. The CDR3 DNA reads as TGTGCCAGTAGTTACCAGGGGCAGGGCAGCCGTGAAGCTTTCTTT. The entire variable domain, with the rest obtained from reference TRBV19 and TRBJ1-1, is as follows: DGGITQSPKYLFRKEGQNVTLSCEQNLNHDAMYWYRQDPGQGLRLIYYSQIVNDFQKGDIAEGYSVSREKKESFPLTVTSAQKNPTAFYLCASSYQGQGSREAFFGQGTRLTVV.

This clonotype came up many times. CDR3 amino acids: CASSPLAGIRQETQYF. Written as DNA, the CDR3 is TGTGCCAGCAGTCCATTAGCGGGAATCCGCCAAGAGACCCAGTACTTC. The chain has TRBV28 and TRBJ2-5, with TRBD2 matching over 8 bases. The V segment lost 5 bases and the J segment 1 base; nucleotides outside the gene matches: 9. The CDR3 consists of 16 residues. Germline V gives CDR1 MDHEN, CDR2 SYDVKM.

This clonotype appeared many times. The genes are TRBV12-3 or TRBV12-4 and TRBJ1-5; unclear D gene. This CDR3 is 13 amino acids long. Deletions cut 5 bases from V and 3 bases from J, with 8 bases between. CDR3: CASSHLYNQPQHF. The CDR3 region has the DNA TGTGCCAGCAGTCACTTATACAATCAGCCCCAGCATTTT.

This sequence joins TRBV7-2 and TRBJ1-5; no firm D call. CDR1 and CDR2 from the germline V gene are SGHTA and FQGNSA. This CDR3 is built from 13 residues. The ends were cut back, 1 base at V and 6 bases at J, with 7 bases in the middle. For the CDR3, the DNA is TGTGCCAGCAGCTTAGAAGTAGTTCAGCCCCAGCATTTT. Translated, it gives CASSLEVVQPQHF.

At least ten counts were recorded for this clonotype. The J gene is TRBJ1-1, the V gene TRBV7-6; D possibly corresponds to TRBD1 (6 bases). This CDR3 region has 13 residues. V dropped 5 bases and J dropped 4 bases, with 11 bases sitting between them. Germline-derived CDR1 and CDR2 are SGHVS and FNYEAQ. DNA for the CDR3: TGTGCCAGCAGCCAGGGGACTTCCACTGAAGCTTTCTTT. It specifies CASSQGTSTEAFF.

This clonotype was counted at least ten times. The V gene is TRBV27, the J gene TRBJ2-2, with TRBD2 as a possible D gene (7 bases). CDR1 MNHEY and CDR2 SMNVEV come from the germline V gene (reference sequence). The V end was cut by 7 bases, the J end by 4 bases, with 13 bases between. The CDR3 consists of 14 residues. The CDR3 protein is CASKGGIVTGELFF. DNA for the CDR3: TGTGCCAGCAAGGGGGGGATCGTCACCGGGGAGCTGTTTTTT.

There are many counts of this clonotype. The chain joins TRBV19 to TRBJ2-5, with a possible D match to TRBD1 (5 bases). The CDR3 spans 13 residues. Trimming took off 4 bases at V and 8 bases at J, with 14 bases between the two ends. CDR1 and CDR2 from the germline V gene are LNHDA and SQIVND (reference sequence). This CDR3 is CASSTVKRGTQYF. The CDR3 nucleotides read TGTGCCAGTAGTACGGTAAAAAGGGGAACCCAGTACTTC.

This clonotype was seen ten or more times. V usage is TRBV12-5 and J usage is TRBJ2-2; TRBD2 matches 8 bases. This CDR3 region has 17 residues. The J segment lost 6 bases and the V segment lost 5 bases, leaving 14 bases of the junction unmatched. Per the germline V gene, CDR1 is LGHNT and CDR2 is FRNRAP. The CDR3 DNA sequence: TGTGCTAGTGGTATACACCGGGGACTAGATGGGGCCGGGGAGCTGTTTTTT. The encoded protein is CASGIHRGLDGAGELFF.

This clonotype was observed many times. The chain employs TRBV6-1 and TRBJ1-5; weak D call: TRBD1 (6 bases). Germline V CDR1 and CDR2: MNHNS, SASEGT. The CDR3 extends over 18 amino acids. With 2 bases removed from V and 5 bases from J, the gap between germline ends came to 22 bases. The CDR3 here is CASSENPITGLGDQPQHF. CDR3 in DNA: TGTGCCAGCAGTGAAAACCCTATTACAGGGCTCGGTGATCAGCCCCAGCATTTT.

The rearrangement uses TRBV28 and TRBJ2-5, with D hard to call. Trimming cost V 5 bases and J 2 bases, with 15 bases left between them. The V gene's germline CDR1 is MDHEN and CDR2 SYDVKM. The CDR3 spans 15 residues. CDR3 sequence: CASSPRDLAQETQYF. CDR3 DNA: TGTGCCAGCAGTCCCCGTGATTTGGCGCAAGAGACCCAGTACTTC.

This clonotype has ten or more counts. J is TRBJ1-1 and V is TRBV5-1; TRBD1 is a possible D gene (5 bases). Germline V CDR1 and CDR2: SGHRS, YFSETQ. The CDR3 is made up of 15 amino acids. V dropped 3 bases and J dropped 4 bases, with 16 bases sitting between them. For the CDR3, the DNA is TGCGCCAGCAGCTGGGGGGGAGCGGCCCGCACTGAAGCTTTCTTT. The encoded protein is CASSWGGAARTEAFF.